The source of this TCR beta chain is a study of preoperative IRX-2 immunotherapy in early breast cancer. Profiled with immunoSEQ multiplex PCR; TCRdb holds only in-frame clones, not every one. This table has roughly 26,000 clones, roughly 90% appearing once. The treatment: preoperative locoregional IRX-2 cytokine immunotherapy. Preoperative locoregional IRX-2 cytokine immunotherapy was tested in the phase Ib source study. The germline V gene encodes CDR1 SGDLS and CDR2 YYNGEE. J lost 6 bases, V lost 4 bases, and 9 bases had no gene match. CDR3 size: 14 residues. The origin of this receptor is a human donor with breast cancer. This material consisted of tumor tissue, taken after IRX-2 immunotherapy. The chain carries TRBV9 and TRBJ2-7, with 8 bases lining up with TRBD2. The CDR3 spells CASSRRGGRIEQYF. The DNA for the CDR3 is TGTGCCAGCAGCCGTCGGGGGGGTAGGATCGAGCAGTACTTC.